The 7 T cell receptor beta chains presented below share a single source sample, sequenced in a study of Tregs in tolerant kidney transplant recipients. Generated by immunoSEQ multiplex PCR, the TCRdb table keeps only in-frame clones and is missing some. The sample totals 6,400 or so clones. The nonmyeloablative bone marrow transplants came from related graft donors, with transient mixed chimerism. This specimen was CD8+ T cells from blood (PBMCs), taken 12 months after the transplant. These receptors were taken from a human patient who received a combined kidney and bone marrow transplant. The graft donor may have contributed some T cells.

As to this clone: The read is 3 residues too short to cover the CDR3 end, so that end is filled in from the germline J gene. The V and J genes are TRBV7-8 and TRBJ2-1; 8 positions agree with TRBD2. The CDR3 spans 16 residues. Germline CDR1 is SGHVS and CDR2 is FQNEAQ. The CDR3 bases that were read are TGTGCGACAAGCTCGGAGCGGGAGTTTTTATACAATGAG. Its translation: CATSSEREFLYNE. The whole CDR3 sequence is CATSSEREFLYNEQFF.

Worth noting for this clone: The CDR3 end lies 3 residues beyond the end of the read and is filled in from the germline J gene. The genes are TRBV19 and TRBJ2-7, with TRBD2 matching 7 bases. This CDR3 is built from 13 residues. The V segment lost 5 bases and the J segment 4 bases; nucleotides outside the gene matches: 5. The germline V gene encodes CDR1 LNHDA and CDR2 SQIVND (reference sequence). CDR3 DNA (partial): TGTGCCAGTAGTCCGGGACTACATTACGAG. This sequence encodes CASSPGLHYE. The whole CDR3 protein reads CASSPGLHYEQYF.

About this clone itself: The CDR3 is cut off 3 residues early in the read; its end comes from the germline J gene. This sequence joins TRBV28 and TRBJ1-1; perhaps TRBD1 as D (5 bases). Germline assignment: CDR1 MDHEN and CDR2 SYDVKM. The CDR3 extends over 13 amino acids. V lost 8 bases and J 0 bases, leaving 10 bases between the germline ends. The CDR3 reads CASLTDMNTEAFF. The DNA read from the CDR3 is TGTGCCAGCTTGACAGATATGAACACTGAA.

A remark on this clone: Read data end 3 residues before the CDR3 end; the end is taken from the germline J gene. The chain is built from TRBV6-1 and TRBJ2-7; TRBD2 might be the D (6 bases). CDR1 and CDR2 (germline): MNHNS, SASEGT. V lost 3 bases, J lost 4 bases, and 7 bases lay in between. The CDR3 has 12 amino acids. The covered CDR3 bases are TGTGCCAGCAGTGAGGGGGGATACGAG. Protein: CASSEGGYE. The CDR3 as a whole reads CASSEGGYEQYF.

Notes on this clone: The sequence runs out 3 residues before the end of the CDR3; the remainder is reconstructed from the germline J gene. V and J are TRBV5-1 and TRBJ1-1; 9 positions match TRBD1. CDR1 and CDR2 from the germline V gene are SGHRS and YFSETQ. This CDR3 has 17 residues. V shed 4 bases, J shed 0 bases, and the junction held 10 bases outside the gene matches. The CDR3 DNA, read in part, is TGCGCCAGCAGCCTAGTAACCGGGACAGGGATGAACACTGAA. This translates into CASSLVTGTGMNTE. The whole CDR3 region reads CASSLVTGTGMNTEAFF. Supplemented by reference TRBV5-1 and TRBJ1-1, the full variable domain reads KAGVTQTPRYLIKTRGQQVTLSCSPISGHRSVSWYQQTPGQGLQFLFEYFSETQRNKGNFPGRFSGRQFSNSRSEMNVSTLELGDSALYLCASSLVTGTGMNTEAFFGQGTRLTVV.

In the case of this clone: Read sequence stops 3 residues before the CDR3 end, and the germline J gene provides the missing end. This chain uses TRBV10-2 with TRBJ2-7; D perhaps matches TRBD1 (5 bases). V shed 8 bases and J shed 0 bases, with 11 bases lying between them. Germline V gene lookup returns CDR1 WSHSY and CDR2 SAAADI. CDR3 length: 13 amino acids. CDR3 bases read: TGCGCCAGCCTCACAGGCAACTCCTACGAG. It translates to CASLTGNSYE. The complete CDR3 sequence is CASLTGNSYEQYF.

Comments on this clone: The observed sequence ends 3 residues before the CDR3 terminus, with the missing tail filled in from the germline J gene. This chain connects TRBV4-1 to TRBJ2-3; D not resolved. This CDR3 is 15 amino acids long. Trimming cost V 0 bases and J 0 bases, with 7 bases left between them. Germline V gene lookup returns CDR1 MGHRA and CDR2 YSYEKL. CDR3: CASSQDYLSTDTQYF. The part of the CDR3 DNA that was read is TGCGCCAGCAGCCAAGATTACTTAAGCACAGATACG.